This TCR beta chain was recovered during a study of CD8 T cells in ankylosing spondylitis. CDR3 length equals 13 residues. V dropped 8 bases and J dropped 3; count of bases not matched to a gene: 3. CDR1 is SEHNR, CDR2 FQNEAQ, per germline (reference sequence). One entry per CDR3 protein results from TCRdb running MiXCR on the 5' RACE reads. The table has around 75,000 distinct CDR3 sequences, about 5.2% seen once; the top ten hold 2% to 2.5%. This clonotype was recorded many times. The material sequenced was blood, either unsorted or a sorted T cell fraction (not recorded which). The chain couples TRBV7-9 to TRBJ2-2, with 7 bases that match TRBD1. The TCR originated in a male donor with ankylosing spondylitis or in good health (not recorded which). As DNA, the CDR3 is TGTGCCAGCGGGACAGCATACACCGGGGAGCTGTTTTTT. Residues: CASGTAYTGELFF. Using reference TRBV7-9 and TRBJ2-2 for the parts outside the CDR3, the full variable domain is DTGVSQNPRHKITKRGQNVTFRCDPISEHNRLYWYRQTLGQGPEFLTYFQNEAQLEKSRLLSDRFSAERPKGSFSTLEIQRTEQGDSAMYLCASGTAYTGELFFGEGSRLTVL.